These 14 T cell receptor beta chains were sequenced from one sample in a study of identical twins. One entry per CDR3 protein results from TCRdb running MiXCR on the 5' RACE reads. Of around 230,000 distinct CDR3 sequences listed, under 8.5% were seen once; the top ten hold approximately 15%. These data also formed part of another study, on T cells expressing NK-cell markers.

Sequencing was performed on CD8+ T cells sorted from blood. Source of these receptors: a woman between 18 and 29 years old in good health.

The DNA of the CDR3 is TGTGCCAGCAGCCCCGAAGGTCATATAATATCCTACGAGCAGTACTTC. Translation: CASSPEGHIISYEQYF. This chain links TRBV6-2 or TRBV6-3 with TRBJ2-7; D is unclear. Germline values: CDR1 MNHEY, CDR2 SVGEGT. This CDR3 is 16 amino acids long. The V and J ends lost 6 bases and 1 base respectively, with 19 bases between them.

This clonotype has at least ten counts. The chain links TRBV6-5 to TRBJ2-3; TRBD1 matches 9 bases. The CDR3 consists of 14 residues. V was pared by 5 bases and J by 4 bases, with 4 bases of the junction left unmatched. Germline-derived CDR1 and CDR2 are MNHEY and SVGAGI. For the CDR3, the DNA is TGTGCCAGCAGTCACCGGGACAGGGCAGATACGCAGTATTTT. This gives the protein CASSHRDRADTQYF.

The CDR3 here is CATSRDPSGTTDTQYF. In DNA form, the CDR3 reads TGTGCCACCAGCAGAGACCCTAGCGGAACCACAGATACGCAGTATTTT. The rearrangement links TRBV15 to TRBJ2-3, with TRBD2 matching over 7 bases. Germline V gives CDR1 LNHNV, CDR2 YYDKDF (reference sequence). The CDR3 contains 16 residues. The trim removed 0 bases at V and 2 bases at J, leaving 5 bases unmatched. The entire variable domain, with the rest obtained from reference TRBV15 and TRBJ2-3, is as follows: DAMVIQNPRYQVTQFGKPVTLSCSQTLNHNVMYWYQQKSSQAPKLLFHYYDKDFNNEADTPDNFQSRRPNTSFCFLDIRSPGLGDTAMYLCATSRDPSGTTDTQYFGPGTRLTVL.

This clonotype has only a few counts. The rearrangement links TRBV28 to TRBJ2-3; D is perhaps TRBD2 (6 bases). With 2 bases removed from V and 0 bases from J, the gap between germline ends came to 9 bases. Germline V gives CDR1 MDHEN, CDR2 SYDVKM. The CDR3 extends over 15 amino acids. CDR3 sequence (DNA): TGTGCCAGCAGTTTAATTAGCGGAAGCACAGATACGCAGTATTTT. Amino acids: CASSLISGSTDTQYF.

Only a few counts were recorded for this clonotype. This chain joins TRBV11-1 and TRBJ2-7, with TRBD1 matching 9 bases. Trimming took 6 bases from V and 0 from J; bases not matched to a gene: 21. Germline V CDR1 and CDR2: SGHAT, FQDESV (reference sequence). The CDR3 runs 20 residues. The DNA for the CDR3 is TGTGCCAGCAGTCTAGCCCGGGACAGGGACACCCAGGGAATCTCCTACGAGCAGTACTTC. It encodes CASSLARDRDTQGISYEQYF.

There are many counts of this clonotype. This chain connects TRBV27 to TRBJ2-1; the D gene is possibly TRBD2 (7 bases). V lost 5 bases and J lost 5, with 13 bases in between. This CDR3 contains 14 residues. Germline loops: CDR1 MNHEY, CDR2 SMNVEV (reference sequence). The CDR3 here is CASSRGGENNEQFF. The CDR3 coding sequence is TGTGCCAGCAGTAGAGGGGGGGAGAACAATGAGCAGTTCTTC.

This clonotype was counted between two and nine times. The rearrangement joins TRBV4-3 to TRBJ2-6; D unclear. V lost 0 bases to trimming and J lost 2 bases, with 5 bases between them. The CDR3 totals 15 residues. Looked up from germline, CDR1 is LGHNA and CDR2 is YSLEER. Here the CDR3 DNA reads TGCGCCAGCAGCCAAGATGGTCCTGGGGCCAACGTCCTGACTTTC. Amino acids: CASSQDGPGANVLTF.

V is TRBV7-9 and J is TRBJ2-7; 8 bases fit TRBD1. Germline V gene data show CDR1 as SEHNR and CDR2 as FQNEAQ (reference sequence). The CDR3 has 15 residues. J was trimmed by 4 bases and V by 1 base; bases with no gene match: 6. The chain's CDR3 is CASSLDGTGVYEQYF. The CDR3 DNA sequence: TGTGCCAGCAGCTTAGATGGGACAGGAGTTTACGAGCAGTACTTC. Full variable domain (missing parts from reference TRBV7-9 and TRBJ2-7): DTGVSQNPRHKITKRGQNVTFRCDPISEHNRLYWYRQTLGQGPEFLTYFQNEAQLEKSRLLSDRFSAERPKGSFSTLEIQRTEQGDSAMYLCASSLDGTGVYEQYFGPGTRLTVT.

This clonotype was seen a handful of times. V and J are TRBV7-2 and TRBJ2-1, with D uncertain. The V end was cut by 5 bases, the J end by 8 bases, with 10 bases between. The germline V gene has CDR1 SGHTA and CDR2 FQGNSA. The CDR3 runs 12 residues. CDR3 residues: CASSPRLYEQFF. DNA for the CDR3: TGTGCCAGCAGCCCGAGGTTGTATGAGCAGTTCTTC.

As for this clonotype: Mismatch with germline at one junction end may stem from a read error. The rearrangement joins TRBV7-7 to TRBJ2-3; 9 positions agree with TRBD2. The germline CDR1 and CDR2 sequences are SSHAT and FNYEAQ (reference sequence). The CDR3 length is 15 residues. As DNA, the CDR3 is TGTGCTAGCAGCCCAGGACTAGCGTTTATAGATACGCAGTATTTT. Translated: CASSPGLAFIDTQYF.

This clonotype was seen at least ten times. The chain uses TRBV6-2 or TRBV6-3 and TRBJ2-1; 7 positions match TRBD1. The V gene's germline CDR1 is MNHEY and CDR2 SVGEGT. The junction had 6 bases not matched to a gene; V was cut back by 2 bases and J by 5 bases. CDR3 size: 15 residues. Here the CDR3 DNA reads TGTGCCAGCAGTTACGCAGGGACAGACCACAATGAGCAGTTCTTC. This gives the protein CASSYAGTDHNEQFF.

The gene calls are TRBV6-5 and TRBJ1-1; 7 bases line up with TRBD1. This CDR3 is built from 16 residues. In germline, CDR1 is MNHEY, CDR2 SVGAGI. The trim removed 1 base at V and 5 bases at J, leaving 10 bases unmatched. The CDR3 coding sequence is TGTGCCAGCAGTTACTTGAATACAGGGGATCTTACTGAAGCTTTCTTT. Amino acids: CASSYLNTGDLTEAFF.

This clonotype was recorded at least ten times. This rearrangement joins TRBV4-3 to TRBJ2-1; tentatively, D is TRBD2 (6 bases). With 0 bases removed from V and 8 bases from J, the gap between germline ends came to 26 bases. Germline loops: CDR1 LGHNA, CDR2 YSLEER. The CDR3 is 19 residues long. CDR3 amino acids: CASSQERILGAEGGDEQFF. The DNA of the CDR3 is TGCGCCAGCAGCCAAGAACGAATCTTGGGAGCGGAAGGAGGGGATGAGCAGTTCTTC.

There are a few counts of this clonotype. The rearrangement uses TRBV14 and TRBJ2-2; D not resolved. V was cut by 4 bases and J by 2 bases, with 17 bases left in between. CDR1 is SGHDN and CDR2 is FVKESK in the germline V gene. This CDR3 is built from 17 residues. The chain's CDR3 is CASSPPPTRRNTGELFF. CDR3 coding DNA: TGTGCCAGCAGCCCCCCCCCGACGCGAAGAAACACCGGGGAGCTGTTTTTT.